This T cell receptor (beta chain) was sequenced in a study of identical twins. A universal primer site came from template switching; cDNA carried unique molecular identifiers. TCRdb passed the 5' RACE reads through MiXCR, listing each CDR3 protein once. Of about 810,000 distinct CDR3 sequences in the sample, 12% were seen once. This clonotype was seen only a few times. The antigen remains undetermined. Trimming at V came to 0 bases and at J to 0 bases, leaving 1 base not matched to a gene. The CDR3 totals 16 residues. Germline CDR1 SGDLS, CDR2 YYNGEE. Findings of the study overall: The models gave estimates that fell short of the out-of-frame TCR alpha sharing seen in monozygotic twins. Cord blood's abundant beta clonotypes had fewer insertions, unlike memory repertoires.

These same data were also listed under a study on yellow fever vaccine responses in identical twins.

V gene TRBV9 combines with J gene TRBJ2-3; 10 positions match TRBD2. Sequences were obtained from PBMCs. The clonotype comes from a woman younger than 30 in good health. CDR3 bases: TGTGCCAGCAGCGTAGTAGCGGGGGGTAGCACAGATACGCAGTATTTT. Its protein is CASSVVAGGSTDTQYF.